Given below is one T cell receptor beta chain in context. Its matching antigen is unknown. The CDR3 loop spans 15 amino acids. The germline CDR1 and CDR2 sequences are MDHEN and SYDVKM. A total RNA quantity of roughly 3,300 ng went into each TCR library. One entry per CDR3 protein, without DNA, is what TCRdb gives after re-calling the 5' RACE reads. Listed are 150,000 to 200,000 distinct CDR3 sequences; 2% to 3% falls within the top ten. The data stem from a study of monozygotic twins with inflammatory bowel disease. Regarding the study as a whole: TCRbeta diversity (inverse Simpson) was lower in IBD patients than in healthy co-twins.

The clonotype was recovered from a human donor with ulcerative colitis or Crohn's disease, or a healthy co-twin of an affected twin (not recorded which). Sample: blood. This sequence joins TRBV28 and TRBJ1-3; checking the TCRdb D call of TRBD1 is not possible without DNA. The CDR3 reads CASSSLTGSGNTIYF.